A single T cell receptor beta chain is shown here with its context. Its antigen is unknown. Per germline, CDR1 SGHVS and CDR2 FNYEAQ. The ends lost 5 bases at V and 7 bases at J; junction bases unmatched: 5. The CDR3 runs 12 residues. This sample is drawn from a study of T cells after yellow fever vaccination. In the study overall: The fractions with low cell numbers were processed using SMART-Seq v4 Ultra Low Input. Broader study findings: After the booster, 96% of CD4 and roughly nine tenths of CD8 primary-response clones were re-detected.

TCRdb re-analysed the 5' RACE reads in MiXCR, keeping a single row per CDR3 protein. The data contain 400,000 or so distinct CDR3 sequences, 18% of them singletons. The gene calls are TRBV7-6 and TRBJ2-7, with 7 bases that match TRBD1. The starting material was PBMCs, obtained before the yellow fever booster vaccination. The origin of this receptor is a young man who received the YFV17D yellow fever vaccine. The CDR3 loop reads CASSQTGREQYF. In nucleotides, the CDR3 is TGTGCCAGCAGCCAGACAGGGAGAGAGCAGTACTTC.